This is a list of T cell receptor beta chains from one sample in a study of blood T cell repertoires in COVID-19. TCRdb keeps only in-frame clones here, not all; method: immunoSEQ multiplex PCR. The sample carries around 190,000 clones, 70% to 80% recorded once. Input material: peripheral blood. Receptor source: a woman aged 40 to 55 with COVID-19, enrolled during active disease. Both conserved end residues are trimmed from each CDR3. A D gene is named only where the DNA matches it firmly.

d_call v_call cdr3_aa
- TRBV7-8 ASSSDRPTNEKLF
- TRBV4-1 ASSPGDMIRGKWLTGELF
- TRBV7-6 ASSLGRTSPEKLF
- TRBV27 ASSLGPTAQTPKTNTGELF
TRBD1 TRBV9 ASTEGGNYGYT
TRBD1 TRBV7-3 ASSPDRANTDTQY
TRBD1 TRBV6-4 ASSTDRGNTEAF
- TRBV20-1 SPGGVYGYT
- TRBV10-3 AISGSAATSQYEQY
TRBD1 TRBV7-2 ASSSWGTGEQY
TRBD1 TRBV5-1 ASSLSGQGANGNTIY
TRBD1 TRBV19 ASRGPGTGRSPLH
TRBD2 TRBV5-1 ASSLFLTSGSSYEQY
TRBD2 TRBV5-1 ASSLDPLAGGPTDTQY
- TRBV27 ASSSLVEQASGNTIY
TRBD1 TRBV24-1 ATSEGQGRGTQY
TRBD2 TRBV4-2 ASSQGLAGTNTGELF
TRBD1 TRBV6-5 ASRTGQLQETQY